The 10 T cell receptor beta chains below come from one sample, sequenced in a study of blood T cell repertoires in COVID-19. Assay: immunoSEQ multiplex PCR; the TCRdb copy retains only in-frame clones and omits some. The table includes 300,000 to 400,000 clones, around 86% detected once. The sample comprised peripheral blood. The receptors were sampled from a human donor in a cohort sampled during active COVID-19.

This chain connects TRBV14 to TRBJ1-6; no clear D gene. CDR1 is SGHDN, CDR2 FVKESK, per germline. This CDR3 has 13 residues. The V end was cut by 0 bases, the J end by 9 bases, with 6 bases between. The CDR3 sequence: CASSQERSSPLHF. CDR3 in DNA: TGTGCCAGCAGCCAAGAAAGGAGTTCACCCCTCCACTTT.

This chain's CDR3 is CASSTNRGVNYGYTF. CDR3 sequence (DNA): TGTGCCAGTAGTACCAACAGGGGGGTTAACTATGGCTACACCTTC. The rearrangement uses TRBV19 and TRBJ1-2, with 8 positions matching TRBD1. There are 15 residues in the CDR3. Looked up from germline, CDR1 is LNHDA and CDR2 is SQIVND (reference sequence). V was clipped by 4 bases and J by 1 base; unmatched bases: 5.

The chain has TRBV19 and TRBJ2-2; 7 positions match TRBD1. Trimming removed 6 bases from V and 6 bases from J; junction bases left unmatched: 10. Germline CDR1 LNHDA, CDR2 SQIVND (reference sequence). CDR3 length: 15 residues. The CDR3 loop reads CASRETGNEAGELFF. The DNA for the CDR3 is TGTGCCAGTAGGGAGACAGGGAATGAGGCCGGGGAGCTGTTTTTT.

The V call is TRBV21-1, the J call TRBJ1-2; TRBD1, the D gene given by the table, was not confirmed from the DNA. TRBV21-1 is labeled a pseudogene. The length of the CDR3 is 20 residues. The CDR3 DNA sequence: TGTGCCAGCAGGACTTGGACAGGGGAAGGGGTTACGTTGCCTAACTATGGCTACACCTTC. It yields the protein CASRTWTGEGVTLPNYGYTF.

The V and J genes are TRBV3-1 (or the pseudogene TRBV3-2) and TRBJ2-2, with 10 nucleotides matching TRBD2. The CDR3 consists of 18 residues. Germline V gives CDR1 LGHDT, CDR2 YNNKEL (reference sequence). Germline trimming cut 0 bases from V and 4 bases from J; bases unmatched to any gene: 8. CDR3 DNA sequence: TGTGCCAGCAGCCAAGATCCAGCGGGAGGGTCGAGCACCGGGGAGCTGTTTTTT. Its protein is CASSQDPAGGSSTGELFF.

V gene TRBV7-9 combines with J gene TRBJ1-1; a possible D gene is TRBD1 (6 bases). The CDR3 is made up of 14 amino acids. Germline CDR1 reads SEHNR; CDR2 reads FQNEAQ (reference sequence). V dropped 1 base and J dropped 5 bases, with 11 bases sitting between them. The CDR3 loop reads CASSLVVQGTEAFF. The CDR3 DNA follows: TGTGCCAGCAGCTTAGTGGTGCAGGGGACTGAAGCTTTCTTT.

The chain couples TRBV7-9 to TRBJ2-1, with 9 bases that match TRBD2. Germline trimming cut 3 bases from V and 10 bases from J; bases unmatched to any gene: 13. In germline, CDR1 is SEHNR, CDR2 FQNEAQ (reference sequence). This CDR3 region has 16 residues. The CDR3 sequence: CASSFGLAGTPREQFF. CDR3 in DNA: TGTGCCAGCAGCTTCGGTCTAGCGGGGACCCCTCGGGAGCAGTTCTTC.

As DNA, the CDR3 is TGTGCCAGCAGCCAAGAGACAGGAGATTTCTACGAGCAGTACTTC. This gives the protein CASSQETGDFYEQYF. The V and J genes are TRBV4-2 and TRBJ2-7, with D possibly TRBD1 on 6 matching bases. CDR3 size: 15 residues. From germline, CDR1 is LGHNA and CDR2 YNFKEQ. With 0 bases removed from V and 3 bases from J, the gap between germline ends came to 12 bases.

In nucleotides, the CDR3 is TGTGCCGCACAAGGATTTAGTCTAGCGGGTGCAGATACGCAGTATTTT. As protein: CAAQGFSLAGADTQYF. The chain joins TRBV10-3 to TRBJ2-3, with TRBD2 identical over 8 bases. Germline CDR1 is ENHRY and CDR2 is SYGVKD. Germline trimming cut 11 bases from V and 4 bases from J; bases unmatched to any gene: 17. This CDR3 has 16 residues.

The chain carries TRBV7-3 and TRBJ1-3; D unclear. V gave up 3 bases and J gave up 0 bases, with 12 bases separating them. CDR3 length: 16 residues. Germline CDR1 reads SGHTA; CDR2 reads FQGTGA. CDR3 DNA sequence: TGTGCCAGCAGCTTGATTGTCCTCAGCTCTGGAAACACCATATATTTT. Protein product: CASSLIVLSSGNTIYF.